This is a list of T cell receptor beta chains from one sample in a study of blood T cell repertoires in COVID-19. The method was immunoSEQ multiplex PCR; TCRdb's version includes in-frame clones alone and lacks a portion of them. The table lists 300,000 to 350,000 clones, more than 80% of them singletons. Sequencing input: peripheral blood. Receptors originate from a woman under 40 with COVID-19, enrolled during active disease. Both conserved end residues are part of each CDR3. D genes are given only for firm matches. Clone size is stated in some rows and not others, as once, few, many or a class when expanded.

V	size	D	J	CDR3	DNA
TRBV7-8	once	.	TRBJ1-5	CASSQRGGNQPQHF	TGTGCCAGCTCCCAAAGGGGTGGAAATCAGCCCCAGCATTTT
TRBV5-1	.	.	TRBJ1-1	CASSGPGGNTEAFF	TGCGCCAGCAGCGGCCCGGGGGGGAACACTGAAGCTTTCTTT
TRBV7-9	.	.	TRBJ1-1	CASSPGGPTEAFF	TGTGCCAGCAGCCCCGGTGGTCCTACTGAAGCTTTCTTT
TRBV18	.	.	TRBJ1-2	CASSRNRDNGYTF	TGTGCCAGCTCACGAAACAGGGACAATGGCTACACCTTC
TRBV6-4	.	.	TRBJ1-2	CASRDPVGPNYGYTF	TGTGCCAGCAGAGACCCGGTTGGGCCTAACTATGGCTACACCTTC
TRBV12-3/TRBV12-4	.	.	TRBJ2-5	CASTLFREETQYF	TGTGCCAGCACCCTTTTCAGGGAAGAGACCCAGTACTTC
TRBV6-5	.	TRBD1	TRBJ1-1	CASGNRGNTEAFF	TGTGCCAGCGGTAACAGGGGGAACACTGAAGCTTTCTTT
TRBV5-1	few	TRBD1	TRBJ1-3	CASSAPGQSTAGNTIYF	TGCGCCAGCAGCGCCCCGGGACAGTCTACGGCTGGAAACACCATATATTTT
TRBV5-4	.	.	TRBJ1-5	CASSLAGGNQPQHF	TGTGCCAGCAGCTTGGCAGGGGGCAATCAGCCCCAGCATTTT
TRBV25-1	.	.	TRBJ1-6	CASSDDSGGGVSLHF	TGTGCCAGCAGTGATGATAGTGGCGGCGGCGTGTCTCTCCACTTT